Listed here are 21 T cell receptor beta chains from one sample, sequenced in a study of blood T cells in healthy people across ages. The authors ran a second PCR of about 6 to 11 cycles using a sample-barcoded 5' primer and a J-beta primer mix. TCRdb passed the 5' RACE reads through MiXCR, listing each CDR3 protein once. This table has around 2 million distinct CDR3 sequences, 30% to 40% appearing once. Material for sequencing was blood. Receptors originate from a human donor in good health.

The gene calls are TRBV6-2 or TRBV6-3 and TRBJ2-1; tentative D call: TRBD2 (7 bases). Germline V gives CDR1 MNHEY, CDR2 SVGEGT. The CDR3 contains 15 residues. V shed 2 bases and J shed 6 bases, with 14 bases lying between them. The CDR3 DNA sequence: TGTGCCAGCAGTTACAACCGGGGGGCCCGCAATGAGCAGTTCTTC. Protein product: CASSYNRGARNEQFF.

This chain uses TRBV5-5 with TRBJ2-7; perhaps TRBD1 as D (6 bases). This CDR3 is 15 amino acids long. Germline CDR1 and CDR2: SGHKS and YYEKEE (reference sequence). The V end lost 5 bases, the J end lost 4 bases, and 19 bases lay between the germline ends. The CDR3 DNA is TGTGCCAGCAGACCCCCTCTACAGGGAACATACGAGCAGTACTTC. Protein product: CASRPPLQGTYEQYF. Filled out from reference TRBV5-5 and TRBJ2-7, the complete variable domain reads DAGVTQSPTHLIKTRGQQVTLRCSPISGHKSVSWYQQVLGQGPQFIFQYYEKEERGRGNFPDRFSARQFPNYSSELNVNALLLGDSALYLCASRPPLQGTYEQYFGPGTRLTVT.

The genes are TRBV24-1 and TRBJ1-5; D is undetermined. The CDR3 runs to 14 residues. Germline V gene data show CDR1 as KGHDR and CDR2 as SFDVKD. The ends were cut back, 3 bases at V and 0 bases at J, with 5 bases in the middle. The CDR3 reads CATSDGPSNQPQHF. DNA of the CDR3: TGTGCCACCAGTGATGGCCCTAGCAATCAGCCCCAGCATTTT.

The chain recombines TRBV7-7 with TRBJ2-1; 8 bases agree with TRBD1. Germline V gene lookup returns CDR1 SSHAT and CDR2 FNYEAQ (reference sequence). This CDR3 has 13 residues. CDR3 bases: TGTGCTAGCTCCGGACAGGGTCCGAATGAGCAGTTCTTC. It yields the protein CASSGQGPNEQFF.

This clonotype was recorded a few times. The chain carries TRBV27 and TRBJ2-4; 9 bases agree with TRBD1. The J call may be incorrect, as the DNA end agrees better with TRBJ2-7. CDR1 MNHEY and CDR2 SMNVEV come from the germline V gene (reference sequence). The CDR3 has 15 amino acids. CDR3 amino acids: CASSSQGADLVEQYF. The CDR3 nucleotides are TGTGCCAGCAGTTCACAGGGGGCGGATTTAGTCGAGCAGTACTTC.

This clonotype came up a few times. V is TRBV7-3 and J is TRBJ1-1; perhaps TRBD1 as D (5 bases). The CDR3 spans 14 residues. Germline-derived CDR1 and CDR2 are SGHTA and FQGTGA. Trimming shortened V by 4 bases and J by 1 base, and 10 bases separated the two germline ends. The CDR3 nucleotides read TGTGCCAGCAGCTCGGAGGGGCGGAACACTGAAGCTTTCTTT. It translates to CASSSEGRNTEAFF.

This clonotype came up many times. V is TRBV9 and J is TRBJ2-4; no clear D. Trimming shortened V by 3 bases and J by 5 bases, and 3 bases separated the two germline ends. The germline V gene has CDR1 SGDLS and CDR2 YYNGEE. The length of the CDR3 is 11 residues. The CDR3 protein is CASSDQNIQYF. CDR3 nucleotides: TGTGCCAGCAGCGACCAAAACATTCAGTACTTC. The variable domain in full, with the rest retrieved from reference TRBV9 and TRBJ2-4, is DSGVTQTPKHLITATGQRVTLRCSPRSGDLSVYWYQQSLDQGLQFLIQYYNGEERAKGNILERFSAQQFPDLHSELNLSSLELGDSALYFCASSDQNIQYFGAGTRLSVL.

Points on this clonotype: One junction end does not reproduce the germline sequence, and a read error may be involved. The V and J genes are TRBV20-1 and TRBJ2-5; D is perhaps TRBD2 (5 bases). CDR1 and CDR2 from the germline V gene are DFQATT and SNEGSKA (reference sequence). This CDR3 comprises 13 residues. The CDR3 loop is CGASGADQETQYF. CDR3 in DNA: TGCGGTGCTAGTGGAGCGGACCAAGAGACCCAGTACTTC.

The sample holds a few counts of this clonotype. The V and J genes are TRBV29-1 and TRBJ2-7; 13 bases agree with TRBD2. The trim removed 7 bases at V and 1 base at J, leaving 4 bases unmatched. The germline gives CDR1 SQVTM, CDR2 ANQGSEA. The CDR3 loop spans 14 amino acids. The CDR3 DNA reads as TGCAGCGGAAGACTAGCGGGGGGATCCTACGAGCAGTACTTC. Translation gives CSGRLAGGSYEQYF.

With respect to this clonotype: Germline and junction disagree at one end, which may indicate a read error. The chain uses TRBV29-1 and TRBJ2-7, with a weak D call TRBD2 (5 bases). The germline V gene has CDR1 SQVTM and CDR2 ANQGSEA. This CDR3 spans 15 amino acids. The CDR3 coding sequence is TGCGGCGTTGAACGCAGGACTGGGCGATCGTCACAGCAGTACTTC. Amino acids: CGVERRTGRSSQQYF.

This clonotype occurred a few times. The chain combines TRBV7-3 with TRBJ1-2; 8 positions agree with TRBD1. J gave up 8 bases and V 4 bases, and 9 bases lay outside the gene matches. Looked up from germline, CDR1 is SGHTA and CDR2 is FQGTGA. This CDR3 spans 14 amino acids. The CDR3, as DNA: TGTGCCAGCAGCTACGGAGACAGGGGTTCCGGCTACACCTTC. The encoded protein is CASSYGDRGSGYTF.

J is TRBJ1-1 and V is TRBV5-5; D uncertain. This CDR3 comprises 9 residues. Germline CDR1 SGHKS, CDR2 YYEKEE (reference sequence). V lost 2 bases and J 9 bases, leaving 2 bases between the germline ends. In DNA, the CDR3 is TGTGCCAGCAGCTTCAAAGCTTTCTTT. Encoded protein: CASSFKAFF.

This chain uses TRBV24-1 with TRBJ2-1; no definite D call. The V gene lost 5 bases and the J gene lost 7 bases, with 11 bases spanning the gap. This CDR3 comprises 13 residues. Per the germline V gene, CDR1 is KGHDR and CDR2 is SFDVKD. The CDR3 coding sequence is TGTGCCACCAGTGCCGAATCAGATAATGAGCAGTTCTTC. It specifies CATSAESDNEQFF.

CDR3 sequence reads: CASKPSGSGGDTQYF. DNA of the CDR3: TGTGCCAGTAAACCTAGCGGTTCGGGGGGTGATACGCAGTATTTT. The V and J genes are TRBV9 and TRBJ2-3; TRBD2 matches at 7 bases. From germline, CDR1 is SGDLS and CDR2 YYNGEE. CDR3 length equals 15 residues. Germline trimming cut 8 bases from V and 6 bases from J; bases unmatched to any gene: 15.

This clonotype was seen a handful of times. The chain recombines TRBV20-1 with TRBJ2-1; TRBD1 might be the D (6 bases). The CDR3 covers 16 residues. Germline lookup yields CDR1 DFQATT and CDR2 SNEGSKA (reference sequence). Trimming shortened V by 0 bases and J by 7 bases, and 19 bases separated the two germline ends. CDR3 sequence: CSARDPTGYIGNEQFF. As DNA, the CDR3 is TGCAGTGCTAGAGACCCTACAGGGTATATAGGGAATGAGCAGTTCTTC.

This chain connects TRBV28 to TRBJ1-1, with a possible D match to TRBD1 (5 bases). The length of the CDR3 is 13 residues. V was clipped by 7 bases and J by 11 bases, with 20 bases between them. Looked up from germline, CDR1 is MDHEN and CDR2 is SYDVKM. The CDR3 DNA follows: TGTGCCAGCACCGCCACGACAGTTAATGAGGCTTTCTTT. As protein: CASTATTVNEAFF.

This rearrangement joins TRBV7-2 to TRBJ2-2; 11 nucleotides agree with TRBD2. The CDR3 runs 14 residues. Unmatched junction bases numbered 4, after V lost 7 bases and J lost 6 bases. Germline assignment: CDR1 SGHTA and CDR2 FQGNSA. The CDR3 nucleotides read TGTGCCAGCATTAGCGGGGGGGCCTCCGGGGAGCTGTTTTTT. It translates to CASISGGASGELFF.

This clonotype was seen a handful of times. The rearrangement links TRBV12-3 or TRBV12-4 to TRBJ2-7; D not certain. V dropped 0 bases and J dropped 5 bases, with 8 bases sitting between them. The CDR3 covers 13 residues. CDR3 region: CASSLALTHEQYF. CDR3 nucleotides: TGTGCCAGCAGTTTAGCGCTAACCCACGAGCAGTACTTC.

A few counts support this clonotype. The chain combines TRBV6-5 with TRBJ2-1; a weak D match, TRBD2 (6 bases). CDR3 length: 15 amino acids. Germline-derived CDR1 and CDR2 are MNHEY and SVGAGI. Trimming took off 2 bases at V and 7 bases at J, with 15 bases between the two ends. The CDR3 DNA sequence: TGTGCCAGCAGTTACGGCCTGGACTACCCTAATGAGCAGTTCTTC. This gives the protein CASSYGLDYPNEQFF.

V usage is TRBV7-9 and J usage is TRBJ1-4; maybe TRBD1 (5 bases). CDR3 size: 14 residues. Deletions cut 3 bases from V and 3 bases from J, with 8 bases between. Looked up from germline, CDR1 is SEHNR and CDR2 is FQNEAQ (reference sequence). CDR3 in DNA: TGTGCCAGCAGCTTTGGGGCCCCTAATGAAAAACTGTTTTTT. Its translation is CASSFGAPNEKLFF.

The V gene is TRBV20-1, the J gene TRBJ1-3, with 7 bases lining up with TRBD1. Germline V gives CDR1 DFQATT, CDR2 SNEGSKA (reference sequence). The CDR3 spans 14 residues. Trimming removed 3 bases from V and 2 bases from J; junction bases left unmatched: 4. The chain's CDR3 is CSARRGTAGNTIYF. For the CDR3, the DNA is TGCAGTGCTAGGCGCGGGACAGCTGGAAACACCATATATTTT.